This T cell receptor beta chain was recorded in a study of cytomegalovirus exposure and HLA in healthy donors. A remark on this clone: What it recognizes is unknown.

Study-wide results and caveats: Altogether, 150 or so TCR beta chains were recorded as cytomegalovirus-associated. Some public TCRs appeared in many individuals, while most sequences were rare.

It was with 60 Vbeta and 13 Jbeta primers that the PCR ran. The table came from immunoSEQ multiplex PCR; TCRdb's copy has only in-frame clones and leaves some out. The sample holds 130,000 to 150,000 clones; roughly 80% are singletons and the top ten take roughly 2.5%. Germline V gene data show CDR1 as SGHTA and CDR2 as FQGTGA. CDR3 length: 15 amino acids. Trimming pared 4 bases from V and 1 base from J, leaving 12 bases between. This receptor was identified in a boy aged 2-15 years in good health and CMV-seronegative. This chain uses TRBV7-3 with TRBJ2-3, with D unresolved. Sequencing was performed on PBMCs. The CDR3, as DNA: TGTGCCAGCAGCTCCCGCCGCATAGGCACAGATACGCAGTATTTT. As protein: CASSSRRIGTDTQYF.